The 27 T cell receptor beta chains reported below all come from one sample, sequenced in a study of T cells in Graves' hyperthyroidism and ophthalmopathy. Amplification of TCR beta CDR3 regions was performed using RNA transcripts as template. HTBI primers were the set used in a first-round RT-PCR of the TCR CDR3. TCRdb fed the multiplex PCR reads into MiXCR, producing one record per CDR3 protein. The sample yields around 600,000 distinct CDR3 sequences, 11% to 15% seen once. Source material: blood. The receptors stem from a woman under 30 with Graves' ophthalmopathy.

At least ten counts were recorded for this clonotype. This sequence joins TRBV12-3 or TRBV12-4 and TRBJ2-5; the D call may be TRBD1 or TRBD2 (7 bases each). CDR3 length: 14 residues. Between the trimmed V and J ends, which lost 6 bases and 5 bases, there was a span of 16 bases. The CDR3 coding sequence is TGTGCCAGCAGGGCCGGGACAGCGGGGGAGACCCAGTACTTC. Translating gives CASRAGTAGETQYF.

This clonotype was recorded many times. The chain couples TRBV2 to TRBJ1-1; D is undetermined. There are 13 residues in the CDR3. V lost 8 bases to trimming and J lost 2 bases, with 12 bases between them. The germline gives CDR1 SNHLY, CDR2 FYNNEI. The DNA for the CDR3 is TGTGCCAGCGGCGGGGAACACAACACTGAAGCTTTCTTT. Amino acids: CASGGEHNTEAFF.

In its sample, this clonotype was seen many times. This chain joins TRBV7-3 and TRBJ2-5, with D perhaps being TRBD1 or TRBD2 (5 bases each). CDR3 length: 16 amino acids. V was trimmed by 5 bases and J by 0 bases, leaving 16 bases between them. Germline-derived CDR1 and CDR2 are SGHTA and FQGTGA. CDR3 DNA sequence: TGTGCCAGCAGCCTGGGACCGCCATCGTACCAAGAGACCCAGTACTTC. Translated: CASSLGPPSYQETQYF.

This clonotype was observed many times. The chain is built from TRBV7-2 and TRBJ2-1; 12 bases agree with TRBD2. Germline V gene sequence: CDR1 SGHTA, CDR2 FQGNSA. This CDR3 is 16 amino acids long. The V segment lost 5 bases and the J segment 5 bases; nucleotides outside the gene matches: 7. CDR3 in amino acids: CASSPLAGGPHNEQFF. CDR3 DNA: TGTGCCAGCAGCCCTCTAGCGGGAGGGCCTCACAATGAGCAGTTCTTC.

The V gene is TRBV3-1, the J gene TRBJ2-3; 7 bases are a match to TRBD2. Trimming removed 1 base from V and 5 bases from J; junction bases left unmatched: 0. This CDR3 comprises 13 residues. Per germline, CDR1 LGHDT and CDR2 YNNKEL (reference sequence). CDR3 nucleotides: TGTGCCAGCAGCCAAGGGGGGGGAGATACGCAGTATTTT. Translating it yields CASSQGGGDTQYF.

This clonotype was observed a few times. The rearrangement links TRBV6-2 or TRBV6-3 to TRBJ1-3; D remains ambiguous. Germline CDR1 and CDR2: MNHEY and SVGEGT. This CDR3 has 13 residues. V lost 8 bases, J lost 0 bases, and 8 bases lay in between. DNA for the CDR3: TGTGCCAGCGAGTCCGGCTCTGGAAACACCATATATTTT. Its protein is CASESGSGNTIYF.

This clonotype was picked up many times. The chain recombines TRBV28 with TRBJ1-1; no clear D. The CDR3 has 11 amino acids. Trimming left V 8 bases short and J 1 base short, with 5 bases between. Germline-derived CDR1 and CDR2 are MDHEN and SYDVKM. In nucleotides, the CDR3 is TGTGCCAGCGAGGGGAACACTGAAGCTTTCTTT. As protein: CASEGNTEAFF.

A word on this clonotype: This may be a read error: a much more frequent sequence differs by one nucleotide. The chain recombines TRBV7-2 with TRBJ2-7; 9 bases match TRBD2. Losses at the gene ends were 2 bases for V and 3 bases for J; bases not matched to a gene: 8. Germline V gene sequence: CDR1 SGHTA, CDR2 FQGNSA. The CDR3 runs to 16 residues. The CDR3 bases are TGTGCCAGCAGCTTATATCGACTAGCGGCCCACTACGAGCAGTACTTC. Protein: CASSLYRLAAHYEQYF.

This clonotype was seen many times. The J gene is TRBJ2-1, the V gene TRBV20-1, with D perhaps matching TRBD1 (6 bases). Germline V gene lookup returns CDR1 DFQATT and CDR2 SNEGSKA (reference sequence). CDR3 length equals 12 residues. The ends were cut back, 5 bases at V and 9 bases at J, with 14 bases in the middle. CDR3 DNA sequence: TGCAGTGCTCCCGGGACCAGGGGTGAGCAGTTCTTC. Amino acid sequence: CSAPGTRGEQFF.

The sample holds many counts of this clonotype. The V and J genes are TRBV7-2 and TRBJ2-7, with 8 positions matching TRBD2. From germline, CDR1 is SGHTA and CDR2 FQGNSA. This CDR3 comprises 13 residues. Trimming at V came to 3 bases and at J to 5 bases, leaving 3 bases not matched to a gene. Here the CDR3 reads CASSFGLANEQYF. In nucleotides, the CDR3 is TGTGCCAGCAGCTTCGGACTAGCAAACGAGCAGTACTTC.

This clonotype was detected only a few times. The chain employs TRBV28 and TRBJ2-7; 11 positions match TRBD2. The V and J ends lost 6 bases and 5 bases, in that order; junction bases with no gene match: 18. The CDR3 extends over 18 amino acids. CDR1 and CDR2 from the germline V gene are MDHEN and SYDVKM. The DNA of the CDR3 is TGTGCCAGCAGCCGGGGCCAGGTACTAGCGGGAGCGTTGGACGAGCAGTACTTC. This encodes CASSRGQVLAGALDEQYF. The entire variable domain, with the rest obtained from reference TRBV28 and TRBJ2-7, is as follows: DVKVTQSSRYLVKRTGEKVFLECVQDMDHENMFWYRQDPGLGLRLIYFSYDVKMKEKGDIPEGYSVSREKKERFSLILESASTNQTSMYLCASSRGQVLAGALDEQYFGPGTRLTVT.

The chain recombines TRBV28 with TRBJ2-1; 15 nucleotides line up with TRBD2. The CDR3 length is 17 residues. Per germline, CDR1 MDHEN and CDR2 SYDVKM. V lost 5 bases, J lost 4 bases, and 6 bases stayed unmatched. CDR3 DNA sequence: TGTGCCAGCAGTCCGCCGGGACTAGCGGGAGGTTACAATGAGCAGTTCTTC. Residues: CASSPPGLAGGYNEQFF.

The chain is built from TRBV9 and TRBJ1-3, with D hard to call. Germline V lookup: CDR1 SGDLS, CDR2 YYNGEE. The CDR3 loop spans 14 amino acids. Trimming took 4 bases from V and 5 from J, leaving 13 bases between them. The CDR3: CASSSREKRNTIYF. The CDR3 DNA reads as TGTGCCAGCAGCTCTAGGGAGAAGAGAAACACCATATATTTT.

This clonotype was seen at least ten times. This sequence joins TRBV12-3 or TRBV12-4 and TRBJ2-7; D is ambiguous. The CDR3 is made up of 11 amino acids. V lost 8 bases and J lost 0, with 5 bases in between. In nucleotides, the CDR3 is TGTGCCAGCGCACACTCCTACGAGCAGTACTTC. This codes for CASAHSYEQYF.

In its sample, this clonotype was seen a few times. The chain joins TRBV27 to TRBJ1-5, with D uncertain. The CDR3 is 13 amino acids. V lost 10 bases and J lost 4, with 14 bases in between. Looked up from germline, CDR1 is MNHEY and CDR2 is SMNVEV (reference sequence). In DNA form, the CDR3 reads TGTGCCACCTCGAGTTGGGCGAATCAGCCCCAGCATTTT. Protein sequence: CATSSWANQPQHF.

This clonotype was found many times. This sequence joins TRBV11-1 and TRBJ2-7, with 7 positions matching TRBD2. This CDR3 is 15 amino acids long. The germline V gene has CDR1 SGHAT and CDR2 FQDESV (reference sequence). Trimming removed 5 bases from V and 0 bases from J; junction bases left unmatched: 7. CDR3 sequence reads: CASSQLAISSYEQYF. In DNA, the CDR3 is TGTGCCAGCAGCCAACTAGCGATCAGCTCCTACGAGCAGTACTTC.

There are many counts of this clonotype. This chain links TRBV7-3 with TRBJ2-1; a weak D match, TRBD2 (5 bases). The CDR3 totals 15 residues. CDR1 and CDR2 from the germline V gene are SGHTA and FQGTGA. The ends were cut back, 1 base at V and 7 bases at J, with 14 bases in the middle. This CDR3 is CASSLNPPGENEQFF. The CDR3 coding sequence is TGTGCCAGCAGCTTAAACCCCCCCGGGGAAAATGAGCAGTTCTTC. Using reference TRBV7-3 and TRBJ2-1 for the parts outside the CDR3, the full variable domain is GAGVSQTPSNKVTEKGKYVELRCDPISGHTALYWYRQSLGQGPEFLIYFQGTGAADDSGLPNDRFFAVRPEGSVSTLKIQRTERGDSAVYLCASSLNPPGENEQFFGPGTRLTVL.

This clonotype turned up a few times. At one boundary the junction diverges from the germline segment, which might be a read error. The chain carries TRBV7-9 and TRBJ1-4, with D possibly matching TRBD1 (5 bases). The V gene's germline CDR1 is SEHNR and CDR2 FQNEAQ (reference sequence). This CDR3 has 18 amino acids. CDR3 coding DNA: TGCGCCAGCAGCCAAGATTGGGGCCCCCGGGTAGATAATGAAAAACTGTTTTTT. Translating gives CASSQDWGPRVDNEKLFF.

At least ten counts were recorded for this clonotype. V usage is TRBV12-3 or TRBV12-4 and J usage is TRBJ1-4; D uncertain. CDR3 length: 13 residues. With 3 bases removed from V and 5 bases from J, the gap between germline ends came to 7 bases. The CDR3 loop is CASSFRQNEKLFF. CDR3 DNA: TGTGCCAGCAGTTTTAGGCAGAATGAAAAACTGTTTTTT.

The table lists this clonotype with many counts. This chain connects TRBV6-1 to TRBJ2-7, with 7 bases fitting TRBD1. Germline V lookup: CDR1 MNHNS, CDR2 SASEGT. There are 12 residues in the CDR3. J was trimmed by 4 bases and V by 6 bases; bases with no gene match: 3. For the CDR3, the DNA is TGTGCCAGCAGCGGGACAGCATACGAGCAGTACTTC. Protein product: CASSGTAYEQYF.

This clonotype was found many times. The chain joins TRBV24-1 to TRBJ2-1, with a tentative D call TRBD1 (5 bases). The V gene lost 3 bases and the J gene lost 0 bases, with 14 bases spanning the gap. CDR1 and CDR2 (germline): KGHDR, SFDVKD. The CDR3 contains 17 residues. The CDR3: CATSDHTRQSSYNEQFF. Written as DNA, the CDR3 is TGTGCCACCAGTGATCACACGAGACAGAGCTCCTACAATGAGCAGTTCTTC.

CDR3 coding DNA: TGCGCCAGCAGCCAGGGACAGGGCTACACTGAAGCTTTCTTT. Amino acid sequence: CASSQGQGYTEAFF. This sequence joins TRBV4-3 and TRBJ1-1; 9 bases are shared with TRBD1. With 3 bases clipped from V and 3 bases from J, the junction kept 2 bases outside the gene matches. Germline V gene sequence: CDR1 LGHNA, CDR2 YSLEER. The CDR3 consists of 14 residues.

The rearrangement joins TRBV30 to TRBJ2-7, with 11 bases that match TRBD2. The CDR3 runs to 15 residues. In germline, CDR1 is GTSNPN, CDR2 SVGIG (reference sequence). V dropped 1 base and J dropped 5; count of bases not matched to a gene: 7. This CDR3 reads CAWSGILAGVDEQYF. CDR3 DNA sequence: TGTGCCTGGAGTGGGATACTAGCGGGAGTCGACGAGCAGTACTTC.

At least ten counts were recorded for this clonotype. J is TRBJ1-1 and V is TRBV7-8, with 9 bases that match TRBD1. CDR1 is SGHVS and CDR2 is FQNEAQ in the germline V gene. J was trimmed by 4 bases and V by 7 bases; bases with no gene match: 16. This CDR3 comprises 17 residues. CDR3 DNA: TGTGCCAGCACCCTTAGGGGGACAGGGTTAGGAAGCACTGAAGCTTTCTTT. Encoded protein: CASTLRGTGLGSTEAFF.

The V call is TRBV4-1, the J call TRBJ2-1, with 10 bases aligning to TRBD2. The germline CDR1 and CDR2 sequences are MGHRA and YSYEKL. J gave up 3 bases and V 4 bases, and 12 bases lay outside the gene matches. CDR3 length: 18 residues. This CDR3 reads CASSRGFASGSLYNEQFF. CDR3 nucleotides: TGCGCCAGCAGCCGGGGTTTTGCTAGCGGGAGCCTCTACAATGAGCAGTTCTTC.

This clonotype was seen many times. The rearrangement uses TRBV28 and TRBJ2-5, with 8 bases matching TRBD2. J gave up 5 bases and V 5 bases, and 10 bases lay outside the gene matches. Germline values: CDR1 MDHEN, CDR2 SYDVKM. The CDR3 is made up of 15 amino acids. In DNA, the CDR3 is TGTGCCAGCAGTCTCCCCGGGGGGGCGCGGGAGACCCAGTACTTC. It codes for CASSLPGGARETQYF.

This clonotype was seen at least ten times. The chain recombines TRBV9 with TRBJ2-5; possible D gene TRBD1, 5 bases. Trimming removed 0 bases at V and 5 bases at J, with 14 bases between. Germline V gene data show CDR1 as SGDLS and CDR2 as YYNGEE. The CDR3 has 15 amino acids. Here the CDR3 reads CASSVAGRASETQYF. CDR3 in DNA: TGTGCCAGCAGCGTAGCGGGCAGGGCATCGGAGACCCAGTACTTC.